The 10 T cell receptor beta chains in this list originate from one sample, sequenced in a study of graft-versus-host responses after intestinal transplantation. Using immunoSEQ multiplex PCR, the repertoire was profiled, and TCRdb retains in-frame clones only, with some absent. The table includes 70,000 or so clones, about 87% detected once. No antigens are known for them. Sample: unstimulated CD4+ T cells sorted from spleen or lymph node cells, taken before transplant. Every receptor here comes from a human donor who was the organ donor for an intestinal transplant.

The chain links TRBV6-5 to TRBJ1-2, with D perhaps matching TRBD1 (6 bases). The CDR3 contains 14 residues. V lost 4 bases and J lost 5, with 14 bases in between. Germline V gene data show CDR1 as MNHEY and CDR2 as SVGAGI. The CDR3 DNA reads TGTGCCAGCAGTTTGACCGGGACAAATTATGGCTACACCTTC. It encodes CASSLTGTNYGYTF.

This chain connects TRBV7-2 to TRBJ1-1; weak D call: TRBD1 (6 bases). The length of the CDR3 is 13 residues. V was clipped by 4 bases and J by 0 bases, with 6 bases between them. Germline V lookup: CDR1 SGHTA, CDR2 FQGNSA. CDR3 sequence: CASSWTVNTEAFF. As DNA, the CDR3 is TGTGCCAGCAGCTGGACAGTGAACACTGAAGCTTTCTTT.

The V call is TRBV6-1, the J call TRBJ1-5, with 11 positions matching TRBD1. This CDR3 is 15 amino acids long. Germline trimming cut 6 bases from V and 5 bases from J; bases unmatched to any gene: 6. Germline values: CDR1 MNHNS, CDR2 SASEGT. The CDR3 region is CASRPGQGADQPQHF. CDR3 nucleotides: TGTGCCAGCAGACCCGGACAGGGGGCAGATCAGCCCCAGCATTTT.

V usage is TRBV4-1 and J usage is TRBJ1-2, with unresolved D. CDR1 MGHRA and CDR2 YSYEKL come from the germline V gene. V gave up 1 base and J gave up 1 base, with 10 bases separating them. CDR3 size: 15 residues. The CDR3 DNA sequence: TGCGCCAGCAGCCAAGCATACAGTATTAACTATGGCTACACCTTC. This codes for CASSQAYSINYGYTF.

The rearrangement uses TRBV15 and TRBJ1-3, with 7 bases aligning to TRBD1. V shed 5 bases and J 1 base; nucleotides not matched to a gene: 5. The germline CDR1 and CDR2 sequences are LNHNV and YYDKDF (reference sequence). The CDR3 runs 15 residues. CDR3 sequence reads: CATSRQQGSGNTIYF. The CDR3 DNA sequence: TGTGCCACCAGCCGGCAACAGGGGTCTGGAAACACCATATATTTT.

The chain employs TRBV10-3 and TRBJ2-6, with D maybe TRBD1 (5 bases). This CDR3 spans 15 amino acids. Trimming pared 0 bases from V and 2 bases from J, leaving 5 bases between. Germline V gene data show CDR1 as ENHRY and CDR2 as SYGVKD. The CDR3 DNA sequence: TGTGCCATCAGTGAGTCCAGGGCTGGGGCCAACGTCCTGACTTTC. This sequence encodes CAISESRAGANVLTF.

The genes are TRBV6-6 and TRBJ1-6; 11 bases line up with TRBD1. Trimming at V came to 9 bases and at J to 8 bases, leaving 3 bases not matched to a gene. The germline CDR1 and CDR2 sequences are MNHNY and SVGAGI (reference sequence). The CDR3 extends over 13 amino acids. CDR3 coding DNA: TGTGCCAGTTCGGGACAGGGGGATTCACCCCTCCACTTT. This codes for CASSGQGDSPLHF.

The chain has TRBV30 and TRBJ1-2, with a possible D match to TRBD1 (6 bases). Between the trimmed V and J ends, which lost 1 base and 7 bases, there was a span of 13 bases. CDR1 is GTSNPN, CDR2 SVGIG, per germline (reference sequence). This CDR3 is built from 13 residues. This CDR3 reads CAWSGGQWGGYTF. CDR3 DNA sequence: TGTGCCTGGAGTGGGGGGCAGTGGGGTGGCTACACCTTC.

The V and J genes are TRBV18 and TRBJ1-1; no firm D call. Trimming pared 3 bases from V and 1 base from J, leaving 6 bases between. The CDR3 totals 13 residues. The germline gives CDR1 KGHSH, CDR2 LQKENI. For the CDR3, the DNA is TGTGCCAGCTCACCCACAGAGAACACTGAAGCTTTCTTT. Translation: CASSPTENTEAFF. Supplemented by reference TRBV18 and TRBJ1-1, the full variable domain reads NAGVMQNPRHLVRRRGQEARLRCSPMKGHSHVYWYRQLPEEGLKFMVYLQKENIIDESGMPKERFSAEFPKEGPSILRIQQVVRGDSAAYFCASSPTENTEAFFGQGTRLTVV.

The chain uses TRBV9 and TRBJ1-6, with a possible D match to TRBD1 (6 bases). The CDR3 is 13 residues long. Germline assignment: CDR1 SGDLS and CDR2 YYNGEE. Trimming took off 3 bases at V and 7 bases at J, with 8 bases between the two ends. The CDR3 DNA reads as TGTGCCAGCAGCGCAGGGGACAATTCACCCCTCCACTTT. Translation gives CASSAGDNSPLHF. Together with reference TRBV9 and TRBJ1-6, the CDR3 gives the full variable domain: DSGVTQTPKHLITATGQRVTLRCSPRSGDLSVYWYQQSLDQGLQFLIQYYNGEERAKGNILERFSAQQFPDLHSELNLSSLELGDSALYFCASSAGDNSPLHFGNGTRLTVT.